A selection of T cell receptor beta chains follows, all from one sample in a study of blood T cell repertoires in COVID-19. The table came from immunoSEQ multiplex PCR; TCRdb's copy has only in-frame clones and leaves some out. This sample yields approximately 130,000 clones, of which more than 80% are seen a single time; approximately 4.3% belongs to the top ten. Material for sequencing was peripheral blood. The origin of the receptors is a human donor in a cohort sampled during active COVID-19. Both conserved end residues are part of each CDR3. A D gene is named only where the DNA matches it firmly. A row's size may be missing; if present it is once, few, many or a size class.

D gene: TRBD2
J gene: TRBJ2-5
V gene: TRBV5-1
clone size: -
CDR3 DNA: TGCGCCAGCAGCAGCCTAGCGGGGGGAGGAGAGACCCAGTACTTC
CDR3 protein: CASSSLAGGGETQYF

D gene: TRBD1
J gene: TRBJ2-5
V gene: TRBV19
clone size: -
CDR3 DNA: TGTGCCAGTAAGATCGGGACAGGGGGAGAGACCCAGTACTTC
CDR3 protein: CASKIGTGGETQYF

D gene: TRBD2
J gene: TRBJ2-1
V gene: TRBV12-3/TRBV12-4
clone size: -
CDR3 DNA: TGTGCCAGCAGCTGGACTAGCCAAGAGCAGTTCTTC
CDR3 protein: CASSWTSQEQFF

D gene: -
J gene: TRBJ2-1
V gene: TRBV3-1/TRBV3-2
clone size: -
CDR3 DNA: TGTGCCAGCAGCCCCGGACAGAGCTCCTACAATGAGCAGTTCTTC
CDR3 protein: CASSPGQSSYNEQFF

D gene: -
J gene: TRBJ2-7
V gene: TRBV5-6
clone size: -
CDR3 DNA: TGTGCCAGCAGTCGAACAGGGCTGGGAGAGCAGTACTTC
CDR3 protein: CASSRTGLGEQYF

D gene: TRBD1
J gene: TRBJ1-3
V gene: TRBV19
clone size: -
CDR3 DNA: TGTGCCAGTAAGACAGGGGGCCTCTCTGGAAACACCATATATTTT
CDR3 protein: CASKTGGLSGNTIYF

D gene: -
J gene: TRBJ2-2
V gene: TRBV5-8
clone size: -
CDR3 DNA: TGTGCCAGCAGCCGTTTTAGTGCCGGGGAGCTGTTTTTT
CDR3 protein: CASSRFSAGELFF

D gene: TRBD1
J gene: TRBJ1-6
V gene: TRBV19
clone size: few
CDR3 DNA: TGTGCCAGTAGCCGGGACAGCTATAATTCACCCCTCCACTTT
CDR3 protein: CASSRDSYNSPLHF

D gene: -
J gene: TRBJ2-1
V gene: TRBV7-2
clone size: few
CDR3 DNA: TGTGCCAGCAGCTTAGTCGGGCAGGGCTCCTACAATGAGCAGTTCTTC
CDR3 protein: CASSLVGQGSYNEQFF

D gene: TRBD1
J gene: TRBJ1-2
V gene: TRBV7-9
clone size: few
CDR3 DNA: TGTGCCAGCAGCTCGGCAGGGGGGCCTAACTATGGCTACACCTTC
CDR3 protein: CASSSAGGPNYGYTF

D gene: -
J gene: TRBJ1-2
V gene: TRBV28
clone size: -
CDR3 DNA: TGTGCCAGCGAACTCTCCGGCTATGGCTACACCTTC
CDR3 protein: CASELSGYGYTF

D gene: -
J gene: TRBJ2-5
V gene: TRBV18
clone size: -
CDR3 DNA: TGTGCCAGCTCACCGAAGACACAAGAGACCCAGTACTTC
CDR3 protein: CASSPKTQETQYF

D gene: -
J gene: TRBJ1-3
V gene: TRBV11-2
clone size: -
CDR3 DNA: TGTGCCAGCAGCCCAGTTCCGGGCTCTGGAAACACCATATATTTT
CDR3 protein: CASSPVPGSGNTIYF

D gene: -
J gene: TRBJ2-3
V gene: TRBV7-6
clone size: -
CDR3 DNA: TGTGCCAGCAGCTTATCATCGTCAGGCACAGATACGCAGTATTTT
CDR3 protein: CASSLSSSGTDTQYF

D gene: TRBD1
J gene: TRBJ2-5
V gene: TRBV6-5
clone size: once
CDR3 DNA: TGTGCCAGCAAACCGGGACAGGGGGCCGGGACCCAGTACTTC
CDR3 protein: CASKPGQGAGTQYF

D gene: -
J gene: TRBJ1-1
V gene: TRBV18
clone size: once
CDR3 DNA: TGTGCCAGCTCACCTTGGACAGCAAGTGAAGCTTTCTTT
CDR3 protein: CASSPWTASEAFF

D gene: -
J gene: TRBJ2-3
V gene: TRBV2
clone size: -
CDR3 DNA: TGTGCCAGCAGCAGGGGCGGCACAGATACGCAGTATTTT
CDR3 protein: CASSRGGTDTQYF

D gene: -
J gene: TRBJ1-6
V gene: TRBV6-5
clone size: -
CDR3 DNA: TGTGCCAGCAGTTCAGGGCCCTCGCGGTCACCCCTCCACTTT
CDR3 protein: CASSSGPSRSPLHF

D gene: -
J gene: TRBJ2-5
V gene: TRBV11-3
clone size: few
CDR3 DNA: TGTGCCAGCAGCTTAATGACAGGCCAAGAGACCCAGTACTTC
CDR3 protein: CASSLMTGQETQYF

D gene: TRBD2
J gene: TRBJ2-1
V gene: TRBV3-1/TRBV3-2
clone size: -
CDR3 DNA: TGTGCCAGCAGCCTGCCAGCGGGGGGTAGCTCCTACAATGAGCAGTTCTTC
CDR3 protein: CASSLPAGGSSYNEQFF

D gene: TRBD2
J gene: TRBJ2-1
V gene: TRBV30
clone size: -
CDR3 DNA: TGTGCCTGGAGTGGCGGTGCGGCGGGAGGTGTCGATGAGCAGTTCTTC
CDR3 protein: CAWSGGAAGGVDEQFF

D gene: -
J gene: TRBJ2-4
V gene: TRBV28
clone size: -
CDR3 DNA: TGTGCCAGCAGGCCCCAGGGGACGAACATTCAGTACTTC
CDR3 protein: CASRPQGTNIQYF

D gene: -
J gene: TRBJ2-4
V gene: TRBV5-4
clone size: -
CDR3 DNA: TGTGCCAGCAGCCCGAGTCAGGGTACCAAAAACATTCAGTACTTC
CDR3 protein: CASSPSQGTKNIQYF

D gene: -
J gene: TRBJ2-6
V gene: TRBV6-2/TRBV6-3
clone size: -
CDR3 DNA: TGTGCCAGCAGTTACCATAGCGGCCGCTCTGGGGCCAACGTCCTGACTTTC
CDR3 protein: CASSYHSGRSGANVLTF

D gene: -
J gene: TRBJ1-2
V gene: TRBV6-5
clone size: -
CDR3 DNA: TGTGCCAGCAGTCCGAGGAGACAGACATATGGCTACACCTTC
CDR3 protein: CASSPRRQTYGYTF

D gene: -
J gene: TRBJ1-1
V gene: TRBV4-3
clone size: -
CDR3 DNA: TGCGCCAGCAGCCAAGGGACAGCAGAAGCTTTCTTT
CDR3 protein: CASSQGTAEAFF

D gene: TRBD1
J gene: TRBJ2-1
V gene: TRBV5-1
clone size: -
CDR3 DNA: TGCGCCAGCAGTAGGGACAGGGGCAACAATGAGCAGTTCTTC
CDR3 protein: CASSRDRGNNEQFF

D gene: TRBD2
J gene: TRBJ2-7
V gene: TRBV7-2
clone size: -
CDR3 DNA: TGTGCCAGCAGCTTAAGCGGGGGGTTTATGGAGCAGTACTTC
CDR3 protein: CASSLSGGFMEQYF

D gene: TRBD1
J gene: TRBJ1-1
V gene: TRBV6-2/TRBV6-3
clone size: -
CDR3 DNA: TGTGCCAGCAGCTCCTATCGGACAGGGGGAGGAGGTACTGAAGCTTTCTTT
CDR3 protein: CASSSYRTGGGGTEAFF

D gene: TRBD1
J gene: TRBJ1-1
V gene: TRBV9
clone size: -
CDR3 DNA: TGTGCCAGCAGCGCGCAGGGGGCTACTGAAGCTTTCTTT
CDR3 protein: CASSAQGATEAFF

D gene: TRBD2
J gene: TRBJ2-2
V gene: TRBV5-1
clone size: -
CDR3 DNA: TGCGCCAGCAGCGTCGGGACTAGCGGACCCACCGGGGAGCTGTTTTTT
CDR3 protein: CASSVGTSGPTGELFF

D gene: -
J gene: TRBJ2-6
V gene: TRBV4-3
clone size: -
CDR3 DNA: TGCGCCAGCAGCCAAGGGTTGGTCAGGGCTGGGGCCAACGTCCTGACTTTC
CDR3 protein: CASSQGLVRAGANVLTF

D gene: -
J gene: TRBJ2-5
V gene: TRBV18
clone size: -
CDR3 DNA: TGTGCCAGCTCACCTCTCCAAGAGACCCAGTACTTC
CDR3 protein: CASSPLQETQYF

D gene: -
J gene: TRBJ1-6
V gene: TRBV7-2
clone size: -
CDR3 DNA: TGTGCCAGCAGCTTAGCTAGGACAGCCTATAATTCACCCCTCCACTTT
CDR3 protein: CASSLARTAYNSPLHF

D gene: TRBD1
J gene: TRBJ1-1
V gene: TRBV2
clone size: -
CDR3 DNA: TGTGCCAGCAGCTGGGGACAGGGTGGCACTGAAGCTTTCTTT
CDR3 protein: CASSWGQGGTEAFF

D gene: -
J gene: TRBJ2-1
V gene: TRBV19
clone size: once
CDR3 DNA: TGTGCCAGTAGTGACGGAGCCCCTCCTTTTATACAGTTCTTC
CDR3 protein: CASSDGAPPFIQFF

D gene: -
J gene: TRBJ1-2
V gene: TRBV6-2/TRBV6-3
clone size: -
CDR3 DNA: TGTGCCAGCAGCCCCCGGGGGGCGGATGGCTACACCTTC
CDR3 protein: CASSPRGADGYTF

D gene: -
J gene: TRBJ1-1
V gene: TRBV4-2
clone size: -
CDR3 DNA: TGTGCCAGCAGCCAAGGGACATCGAACACTGAAGCTTTCTTT
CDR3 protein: CASSQGTSNTEAFF

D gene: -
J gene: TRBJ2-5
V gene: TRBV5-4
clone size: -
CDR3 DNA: TGTGCCAGCAGCTCAAAGGCAGGCCGCCAAGAGACCCAGTACTTC
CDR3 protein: CASSSKAGRQETQYF

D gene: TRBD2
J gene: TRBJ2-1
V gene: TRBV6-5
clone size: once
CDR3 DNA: TGTGCCAGCAGTTACGGAGGACTAGCGGTCAATGAGCAGTTCTTC
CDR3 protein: CASSYGGLAVNEQFF

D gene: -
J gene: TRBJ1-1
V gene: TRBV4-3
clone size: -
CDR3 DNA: TGCGCCAGCAGCCAGTCATTTGACACTGAAGCTTTCTTT
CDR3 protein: CASSQSFDTEAFF

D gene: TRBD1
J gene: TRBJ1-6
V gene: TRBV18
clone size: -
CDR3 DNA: TGTGCCAGCTCAGTACAGGGGAATTCACCCCTCCACTTT
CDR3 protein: CASSVQGNSPLHF

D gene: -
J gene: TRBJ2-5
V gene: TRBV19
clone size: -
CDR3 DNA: TGTGCCAGTAGTATAGGCGGGGTGGTCAGGGGGGAGACCCAGTACTTC
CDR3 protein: CASSIGGVVRGETQYF

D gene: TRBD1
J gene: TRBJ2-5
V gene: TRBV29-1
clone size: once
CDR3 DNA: TGCAGCGCTAGGACAGGGGAGGAGACCCAGTACTTC
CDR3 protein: CSARTGEETQYF

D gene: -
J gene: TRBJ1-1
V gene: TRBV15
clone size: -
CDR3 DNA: TGTGCCACCAGCAGATATACAGGTTCCGAAGCTTTCTTT
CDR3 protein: CATSRYTGSEAFF

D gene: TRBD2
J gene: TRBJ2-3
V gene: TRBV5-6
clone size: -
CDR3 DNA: TGTGCCAGCAGCCCGTGGGGTAGCGGGGGTAGCACAGATACGCAGTATTTT
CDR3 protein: CASSPWGSGGSTDTQYF

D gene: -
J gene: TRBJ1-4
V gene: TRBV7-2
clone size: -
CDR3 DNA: TGTGCCAGCAGCCAGAGCGGCAGTTTGAATGAAAAACTGTTTTTT
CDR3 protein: CASSQSGSLNEKLFF

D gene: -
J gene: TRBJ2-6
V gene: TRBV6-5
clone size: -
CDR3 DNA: TGTGCCAGCAGTTACACGGCGGTTTCTGGGGCCAACGTCCTGACTTTC
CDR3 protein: CASSYTAVSGANVLTF

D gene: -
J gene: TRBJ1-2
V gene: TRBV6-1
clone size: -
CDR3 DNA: TGTGCCAGCAGTGAAGCGCTTGCAGCAGGGGTCGGAGGAGCTAACTATGGCTACACCTTC
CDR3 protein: CASSEALAAGVGGANYGYTF

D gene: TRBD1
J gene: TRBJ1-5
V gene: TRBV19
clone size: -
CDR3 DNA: TGTGCCAGTAACAGGGGGAATCAGCCCCAGCATTTT
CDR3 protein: CASNRGNQPQHF

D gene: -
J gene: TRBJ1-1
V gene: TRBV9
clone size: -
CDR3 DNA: TGTGCCAGCGGAGACTCCCCGAACACTGAAGCTTTCTTT
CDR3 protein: CASGDSPNTEAFF

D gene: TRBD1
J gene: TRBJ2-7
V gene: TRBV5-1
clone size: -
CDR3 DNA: TGCGCCAGCAGCTCGGGACAGGGGACGGCCGAGCAGTACTTC
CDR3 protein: CASSSGQGTAEQYF

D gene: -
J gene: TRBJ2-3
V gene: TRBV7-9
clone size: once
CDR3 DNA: TGTGCCAGCAGCTTAGAAGGGGCTAGAGACACAGATACGCAGTATTTT
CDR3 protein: CASSLEGARDTDTQYF